This T cell receptor beta chain was observed in a study of blood T cell repertoires in COVID-19. The CDR3 is 16 residues long. Trimming cost V 1 base and J 8 bases, with 18 bases left between them. CDR1 and CDR2 (germline): MNHEY, SMNVEV (reference sequence). Cohorts were based on clinical histories the participants reported. In the original workflow: Quantification of nucleated cells was approximated via reference gene primer amplification. TCRdb's table, derived via immunoSEQ multiplex PCR, lists solely in-frame clones and lacks some. For V, J and clone size, that table is used; D and trimming come from the DNA. The repertoire consists of fewer than 300,000 clones, with 70% to 90% occurring once and the leading ten covering about 4.1%.

The sequencing sample was made of PBMCs or T cells enriched from blood (not recorded which). This sequence joins TRBV27 and TRBJ2-1; D call uncertain. The origin of this receptor is a woman in her thirties who had recovered from COVID-19. The CDR3 here is CASSLFSSGVSDEQFF. CDR3 DNA: TGTGCCAGCAGTTTATTCTCTAGTGGAGTATCGGATGAGCAGTTCTTC.